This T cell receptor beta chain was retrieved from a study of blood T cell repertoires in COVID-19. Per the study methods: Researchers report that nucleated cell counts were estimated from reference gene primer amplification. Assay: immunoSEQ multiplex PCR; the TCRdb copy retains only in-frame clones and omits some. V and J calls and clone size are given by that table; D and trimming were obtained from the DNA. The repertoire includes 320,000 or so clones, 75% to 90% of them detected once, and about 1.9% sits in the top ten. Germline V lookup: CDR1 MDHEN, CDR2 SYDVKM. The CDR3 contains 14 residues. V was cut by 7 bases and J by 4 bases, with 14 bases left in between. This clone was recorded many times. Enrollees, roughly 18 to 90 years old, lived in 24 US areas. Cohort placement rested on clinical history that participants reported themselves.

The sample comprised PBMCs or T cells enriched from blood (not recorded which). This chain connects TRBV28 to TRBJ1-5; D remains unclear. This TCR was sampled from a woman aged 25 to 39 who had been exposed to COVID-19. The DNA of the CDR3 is TGTGCCAGCACTCCCAACTACGGGAATCAGCCCCAGCATTTT. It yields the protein CASTPNYGNQPQHF.